Listed below are T cell receptor beta chains from one sample, sequenced in a study of cytomegalovirus exposure and HLA in healthy donors. Assay used: immunoSEQ multiplex PCR; TCRdb lists only in-frame clones, some missing. The sample lists approximately 130,000 clones; 75% to 85% were seen once. Sequencing input: PBMCs. The receptors stem from a woman in her forties in good health and CMV-seronegative. CDR3s include the opening cysteine and the closing phenylalanine or tryptophan. D genes are given only for firm matches. Clone size is shown for a subset of rows, as once, few, many or a class of expanded clone.

clone size | J gene | V gene | D gene | CDR3 length | CDR3 DNA | CDR3 protein
. | TRBJ2-3 | TRBV6-5 | TRBD2 | 16 | TGTGCCAGCAGTTACTCGACTAGCGGGGGCACAGATACGCAGTATTTT | CASSYSTSGGTDTQYF
. | TRBJ2-1 | TRBV7-2 | TRBD2 | 14 | TGTGCCAGCAGTCCGGGACTAGCGTTAGGTGAGCAGTTCTTC | CASSPGLALGEQFF
. | TRBJ1-3 | TRBV5-8 | . | 13 | TGTGCCAGCAGCCGGTACGCGGGAAACACCATATATTTT | CASSRYAGNTIYF
. | TRBJ1-3 | TRBV5-1 | TRBD1 | 17 | TGCGCCAGCAGCTTGCTAGGACAGGATTCTACTGGAAACACCATATATTTT | CASSLLGQDSTGNTIYF
once | TRBJ2-3 | TRBV5-1 | . | 15 | TGCGCCAGCAGCTTATCAGCGTCTAGCACAGATACGCAGTATTTT | CASSLSASSTDTQYF
few | TRBJ1-5 | TRBV27 | . | 13 | TGTGCCAGCAGCTTGGCCCCCTCTCAGCCCCAGCATTTT | CASSLAPSQPQHF
. | TRBJ2-7 | TRBV6-1 | . | 15 | TGTGCCAGCAGTGAAGCTGGACAGAGAAATTACGAGCAGTACTTC | CASSEAGQRNYEQYF
. | TRBJ2-7 | TRBV19 | . | 13 | TGTGCCAGTAGTATGGGGACATACAGCGAGCAGTACTTC | CASSMGTYSEQYF
once | TRBJ2-1 | TRBV6-6 | TRBD2 | 15 | TGTGCCAGCAGTGCCCCCGAGACTAGCGTCTACGAGCAGTTCTTC | CASSAPETSVYEQFF
. | TRBJ2-5 | TRBV5-1 | TRBD2 | 14 | TGCGCCAGCACCGCCGGGGGGGGTCAAGAGACCCAGTACTTC | CASTAGGGQETQYF
. | TRBJ1-1 | TRBV7-9 | TRBD1 | 14 | TGTGCCAGCAGCCAGCAGGGGGCGAGGACTGAAGCTTTCTTT | CASSQQGARTEAFF
. | TRBJ2-3 | TRBV25-1 | TRBD1 | 16 | TGTGCCAGCAGTGAAGGGGAAGGGGGCTTCACAGATACGCAGTATTTT | CASSEGEGGFTDTQYF
few | TRBJ2-5 | TRBV19 | . | 15 | TGTGCCAGTAGCCACCGGAGGGGCCGGGGAGAGACCCAGTACTTC | CASSHRRGRGETQYF
. | TRBJ2-1 | TRBV10-1 | . | 14 | TGCGCCAGCAGTGAGATCACAGGGAGGGATGAGCAGTTCTTC | CASSEITGRDEQFF
few | TRBJ1-2 | TRBV5-4 | . | 15 | TGTGCCAGCAGTCCTGGGGGCAGGGCTAACTATGGCTACACCTTC | CASSPGGRANYGYTF
. | TRBJ1-6 | TRBV2 | . | 16 | TGTGCCAGCAGTGAAGAACGTAGCTCCTATAATTCACCCCTCCACTTT | CASSEERSSYNSPLHF
. | TRBJ1-5 | TRBV5-6 | TRBD1 | 15 | TGTGCCAGCAGCTTGATGGACAGGGCTAATCAGCCCCAGCATTTT | CASSLMDRANQPQHF
. | TRBJ1-1 | TRBV27 | . | 16 | TGTGCCAGCAGTTTATTATCGGGGACACGGGGTCCGGGGGCTTTCTTT | CASSLLSGTRGPGAFF
. | TRBJ2-1 | TRBV6-4 | TRBD1 | 15 | TGTGCCAGCAGTGAACAGGGGATCCGAGGCAATGAGCAGTTCTTC | CASSEQGIRGNEQFF
. | TRBJ1-1 | TRBV13 | . | 14 | TGTGCCAGCAGCTTAGAGTTGGCGAACACTGAAGCTTTCTTT | CASSLELANTEAFF
. | TRBJ2-1 | TRBV5-1 | TRBD2 | 16 | TGCGCCAGCAGCTTGAGTAGCGGGGGGCCCAGCAATGAGCAGTTCTTC | CASSLSSGGPSNEQFF
. | TRBJ2-5 | TRBV6-5 | TRBD1 | 15 | TGTGCCAGCAGTTCACTACAGGGGGCGAGGAAGACCCAGTACTTC | CASSSLQGARKTQYF
once | TRBJ1-1 | TRBV7-9 | TRBD1 | 13 | TGTGCCAGCAGCTCGAGGGGGCGCACTGAAGCTTTCTTT | CASSSRGRTEAFF
. | TRBJ2-2 | TRBV2 | . | 15 | TGTGCCAGCAGGCGGACAGATAAGGGGACCGGGGAGCTGTTTTTT | CASRRTDKGTGELFF
. | TRBJ1-1 | TRBV7-9 | TRBD1 | 16 | TGTGCCAGCAGCTCGGACAGGGGGGGTCGGCTGACTGAAGCTTTCTTT | CASSSDRGGRLTEAFF
. | TRBJ2-6 | TRBV9 | . | 16 | TGTGCCAGCAGCGTGGGCGAGAGCTCTGGGGCCAACGTCCTGACTTTC | CASSVGESSGANVLTF
. | TRBJ2-1 | TRBV7-9 | TRBD1 | 14 | TGTGCCAGCAGCTTGGAGGGACAGGGCCATGAGCAGTTCTTC | CASSLEGQGHEQFF
. | TRBJ2-7 | TRBV7-7 | TRBD1 | 15 | TGTGCCAGCAGCTTAAGGGACAGGGGTCCCTACGAGCAGTACTTC | CASSLRDRGPYEQYF
once | TRBJ2-3 | TRBV6-4 | TRBD2 | 14 | TGTGCCAGCAGTGCGAGCGGGGGTACAGATACGCAGTATTTT | CASSASGGTDTQYF
. | TRBJ1-1 | TRBV6-1 | . | 12 | TGTGCCAGCATGGTATTCGGCACTGAAGCTTTCTTT | CASMVFGTEAFF